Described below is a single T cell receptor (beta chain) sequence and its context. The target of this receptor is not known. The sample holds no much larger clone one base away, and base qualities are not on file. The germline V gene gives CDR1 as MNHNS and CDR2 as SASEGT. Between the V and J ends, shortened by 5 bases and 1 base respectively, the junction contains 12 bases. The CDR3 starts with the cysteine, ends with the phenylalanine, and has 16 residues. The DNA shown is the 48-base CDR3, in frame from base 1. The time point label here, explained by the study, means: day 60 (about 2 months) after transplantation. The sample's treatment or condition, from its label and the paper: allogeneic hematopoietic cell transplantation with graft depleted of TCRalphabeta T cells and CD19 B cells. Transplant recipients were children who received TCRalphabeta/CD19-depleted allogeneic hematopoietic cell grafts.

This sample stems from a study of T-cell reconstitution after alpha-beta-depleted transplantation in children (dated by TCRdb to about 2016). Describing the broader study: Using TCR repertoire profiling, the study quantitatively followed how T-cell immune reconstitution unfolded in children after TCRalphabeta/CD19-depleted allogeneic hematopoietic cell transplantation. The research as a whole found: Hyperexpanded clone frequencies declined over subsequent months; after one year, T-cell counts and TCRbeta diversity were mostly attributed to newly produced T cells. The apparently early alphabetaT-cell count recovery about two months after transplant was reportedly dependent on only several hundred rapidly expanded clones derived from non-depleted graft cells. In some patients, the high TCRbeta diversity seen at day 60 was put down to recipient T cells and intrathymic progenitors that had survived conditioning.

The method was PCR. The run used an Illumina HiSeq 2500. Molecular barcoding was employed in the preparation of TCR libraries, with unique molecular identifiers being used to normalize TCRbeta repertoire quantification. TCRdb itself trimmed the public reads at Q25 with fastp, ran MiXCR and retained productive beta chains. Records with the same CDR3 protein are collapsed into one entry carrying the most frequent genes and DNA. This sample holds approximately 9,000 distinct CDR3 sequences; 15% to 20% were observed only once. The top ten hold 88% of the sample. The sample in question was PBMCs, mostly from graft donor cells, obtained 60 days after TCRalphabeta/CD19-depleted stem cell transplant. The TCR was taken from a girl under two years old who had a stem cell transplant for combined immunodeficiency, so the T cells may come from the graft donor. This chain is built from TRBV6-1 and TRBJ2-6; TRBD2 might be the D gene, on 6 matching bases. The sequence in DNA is TGTGCCAGCAGTACCCTCGCGGGGTCTGGGGCCAACGTCCTGACTTTC. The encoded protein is CASSTLAGSGANVLTF.